The 28 T cell receptor beta chains in this list originate from one sample, sequenced in a study of CD4+ T cells in melanoma. Sequencing was performed with immunoSEQ multiplex PCR; in TCRdb, only in-frame clones are kept and a portion is missing. This table has 6,000 to 8,500 clones, roughly 70% appearing once. The sequencing sample was made of cells from a culture (not recorded whether cultured in vitro). The receptors come from a human donor with melanoma.

This clone is categorized as medium-sized. V usage is TRBV11-1 and J usage is TRBJ1-1; perhaps TRBD1 as D (6 bases). With 2 bases removed from V and 3 bases from J, the gap between germline ends came to 10 bases. Germline V gene lookup returns CDR1 SGHAT and CDR2 FQDESV (reference sequence). The CDR3 length is 14 residues. Here the CDR3 DNA reads TGTGCCAGCAGCTTATCGGGGGCGTACACTGAAGCTTTCTTT. Amino acid sequence: CASSLSGAYTEAFF.

V is TRBV5-1 and J is TRBJ1-2, with D tentatively TRBD1 (6 bases). CDR1 is SGHRS and CDR2 is YFSETQ in the germline V gene. The CDR3 is made up of 15 amino acids. V lost 1 base to trimming and J lost 1 base, with 11 bases between them. The CDR3 bases are TGCGCCAGCAGCTTGCAACAGGGAGGTAACTATGGCTACACCTTC. It is translated as CASSLQQGGNYGYTF.

This clone was counted a single time. The genes are TRBV28 and TRBJ2-5, with a tentative D call TRBD2 (5 bases). This CDR3 region has 15 residues. Germline V gives CDR1 MDHEN, CDR2 SYDVKM. The V and J ends lost 3 bases and 4 bases respectively, with 15 bases between them. CDR3 region: CASSLNRYRGETQYF. The CDR3 DNA reads as TGTGCCAGCAGTTTGAACCGTTATCGGGGAGAGACCCAGTACTTC.

The CDR3 loop reads CASSPGQGALHEQYF. The DNA of the CDR3 is TGTGCCAGCAGCCCGGGGCAGGGGGCGCTCCACGAGCAGTACTTC. V and J are TRBV11-2 and TRBJ2-7, with 8 bases lining up with TRBD1. This CDR3 spans 15 amino acids. Germline lookup yields CDR1 SGHAT and CDR2 FQNNGV. V dropped 5 bases and J dropped 5; count of bases not matched to a gene: 11.

The V and J genes are TRBV28 and TRBJ2-7; no firm D call. Trimming left V 4 bases short and J 3 bases short, with 4 bases between. The V gene's germline CDR1 is MDHEN and CDR2 SYDVKM. The length of the CDR3 is 11 residues. The CDR3 DNA reads as TGTGCCAGCAGTTCCTACTACGAGCAGTACTTC. Protein: CASSSYYEQYF. Combining the CDR3 with reference TRBV28 and TRBJ2-7 gives the whole variable domain DVKVTQSSRYLVKRTGEKVFLECVQDMDHENMFWYRQDPGLGLRLIYFSYDVKMKEKGDIPEGYSVSREKKERFSLILESASTNQTSMYLCASSSYYEQYFGPGTRLTVT.

V usage is TRBV7-9 and J usage is TRBJ2-7; TRBD2 agrees at 9 bases. Per the germline V gene, CDR1 is SEHNR and CDR2 is FQNEAQ (reference sequence). The CDR3 spans 16 residues. After removal of 2 bases from V and 3 bases from J, the junction contained 8 bases not matched to a gene. The CDR3 DNA sequence: TGTGCCAGCAGCTTAAATAGCGGGGGACCCAACTACGAGCAGTACTTC. Encoded protein: CASSLNSGGPNYEQYF.

This chain uses TRBV19 with TRBJ1-4; D ambiguous. CDR1 and CDR2 from the germline V gene are LNHDA and SQIVND (reference sequence). V lost 7 bases and J 0 bases, leaving 12 bases between the germline ends. CDR3 length: 15 residues. For the CDR3, the DNA is TGTGCCAGTACCCTTGCCAGTGCAACTAATGAAAAACTGTTTTTT. Residues: CASTLASATNEKLFF.

The rearrangement links TRBV29-1 to TRBJ2-1; 11 nucleotides match TRBD2. The J segment lost 0 bases and the V segment lost 6 bases, leaving 7 bases of the junction unmatched. Germline V lookup: CDR1 SQVTM, CDR2 ANQGSEA. This CDR3 is built from 16 residues. DNA for the CDR3: TGCAGCGTGGGTATAGCGGGGGGGCTCTCCTACAATGAGCAGTTCTTC. Translating it yields CSVGIAGGLSYNEQFF.

The chain has TRBV10-3 and TRBJ2-7, with TRBD1 matching over 9 bases. J lost 5 bases, V lost 7 bases, and 6 bases had no gene match. CDR3 length: 13 residues. CDR1 is ENHRY, CDR2 SYGVKD, per germline. The CDR3 sequence is CAITPGTGNEQYF. The DNA for the CDR3 is TGTGCCATCACCCCGGGGACAGGGAACGAGCAGTACTTC.

The chain combines TRBV9 with TRBJ1-5, with D tentatively TRBD1 (6 bases). Germline V gene data show CDR1 as SGDLS and CDR2 as YYNGEE. The V gene lost 4 bases and the J gene lost 0 bases, with 11 bases spanning the gap. The CDR3 contains 15 residues. The DNA of the CDR3 is TGTGCCAGCAGCACCCAGGGGTATAGCAATCAGCCCCAGCATTTT. Its protein product is CASSTQGYSNQPQHF.

This chain uses TRBV7-3 with TRBJ2-5, with D perhaps given as TRBD1 or TRBD2 (5 bases each). The V gene's germline CDR1 is SGHTA and CDR2 FQGTGA. The CDR3 is made up of 12 amino acids. V was pared by 2 bases and J by 6 bases, with 7 bases between. This CDR3 reads CASSLGGQTQYF. The CDR3 DNA reads as TGTGCCAGCAGCTTAGGGGGTCAGACCCAGTACTTC.

CDR3 sequence: CASSLPRESYEQYF. CDR3 nucleotide sequence: TGTGCCAGCAGCCTCCCCCGGGAGTCCTACGAGCAGTACTTC. J is TRBJ2-7 and V is TRBV7-9, with D perhaps matching TRBD2 (6 bases). Germline values: CDR1 SEHNR, CDR2 FQNEAQ (reference sequence). V lost 5 bases and J 1 base, leaving 12 bases between the germline ends. The CDR3 has 14 amino acids. Filled out from reference TRBV7-9 and TRBJ2-7, the complete variable domain reads DTGVSQNPRHKITKRGQNVTFRCDPISEHNRLYWYRQTLGQGPEFLTYFQNEAQLEKSRLLSDRFSAERPKGSFSTLEIQRTEQGDSAMYLCASSLPRESYEQYFGPGTRLTVT.

CDR3 sequence reads: CSARRNTEAFF. The DNA for the CDR3 is TGCAGTGCTAGGAGGAACACTGAAGCTTTCTTT. The rearrangement links TRBV20-1 to TRBJ1-1, with D uncertain. The ends were cut back, 3 bases at V and 1 base at J, with 3 bases in the middle. Germline-derived CDR1 and CDR2 are DFQATT and SNEGSKA (reference sequence). The CDR3 contains 11 residues.

The rearrangement uses TRBV30 and TRBJ2-7; 7 bases map to TRBD1. This CDR3 region has 13 residues. V gave up 3 bases and J gave up 2 bases; unmatched junction bases: 4. Germline CDR1 is GTSNPN and CDR2 is SVGIG (reference sequence). The CDR3 DNA sequence: TGTGCCTGGAGGACAGGGTTCCCCTACGAGCAGTACTTC. Translated, it gives CAWRTGFPYEQYF.

In its sample, this clone is medium-sized. The J gene is TRBJ1-1, the V gene TRBV6-2 or TRBV6-3; the D is unclear. Germline assignment: CDR1 MNHEY and CDR2 SVGEGT. This CDR3 has 13 residues. The V gene lost 3 bases and the J gene lost 4 bases, with 9 bases spanning the gap. The CDR3 DNA sequence: TGTGCCAGCAGTTATAGCCAATCCACTGAAGCTTTCTTT. Translation: CASSYSQSTEAFF.

The table lists this clone with a few counts. V usage is TRBV6-6 and J usage is TRBJ2-1; TRBD2 matches at 13 bases. This CDR3 is built from 16 residues. The ends lost 0 bases at V and 4 bases at J; junction bases unmatched: 0. From germline, CDR1 is MNHNY and CDR2 SVGAGI (reference sequence). The CDR3 loop is CASSYSTSGGYNEQFF. CDR3 DNA: TGTGCCAGCAGTTACTCGACTAGCGGGGGGTACAATGAGCAGTTCTTC.

The rearrangement joins TRBV5-8 to TRBJ2-1; possibly TRBD1 for D (5 bases). This CDR3 has 13 amino acids. Trimming left V 1 base short and J 9 bases short, with 11 bases between. Germline V gene lookup returns CDR1 SGHTS and CDR2 YDEGEE. The CDR3 DNA is TGTGCCAGCAGCTTGAGTTTTCAGGGTGAGCAGTTCTTC. Encoded protein: CASSLSFQGEQFF.

The chain has TRBV19 and TRBJ1-5; 11 bases map to TRBD1. The CDR3 has 13 amino acids. Germline CDR1 reads LNHDA; CDR2 reads SQIVND (reference sequence). CDR3 sequence: CATGQGVRQPQHF. CDR3 nucleotides: TGTGCGACGGGACAGGGGGTTCGACAGCCCCAGCATTTT.

This clone is termed medium-sized (0.01 to 0.1%). This chain joins TRBV19 and TRBJ1-2, with D hard to call. The CDR3 contains 11 residues. Deletions cut 7 bases from V and 10 bases from J, with 13 bases between. Germline V gene data show CDR1 as LNHDA and CDR2 as SQIVND (reference sequence). Here the CDR3 DNA reads TGTGCCAGTACCGCGGGTTGGGACTACACCTTC. Protein sequence: CASTAGWDYTF.

This clone occurred once. This chain connects TRBV28 to TRBJ2-7, with D perhaps given as TRBD1 or TRBD2 (5 bases each). CDR3 length equals 14 residues. The germline V gene has CDR1 MDHEN and CDR2 SYDVKM. Deletions cut 4 bases from V and 3 bases from J, with 13 bases between. The CDR3 DNA sequence: TGTGCCAGCAGTTCCCCCCGGGACGACTACGAGCAGTACTTC. Its translation is CASSSPRDDYEQYF.

This sequence joins TRBV28 and TRBJ1-4; D perhaps matches TRBD1 (6 bases). CDR1 is MDHEN and CDR2 is SYDVKM in the germline V gene. Trimming took off 2 bases at V and 3 bases at J, with 13 bases between the two ends. CDR3 length: 16 amino acids. DNA for the CDR3: TGTGCCAGCAGTTTAAACCAGGGGACGGCTAATGAAAAACTGTTTTTT. It specifies CASSLNQGTANEKLFF.

The rearrangement uses TRBV18 and TRBJ1-2; maybe TRBD1 (6 bases). Germline-derived CDR1 and CDR2 are KGHSH and LQKENI. V was cut by 6 bases and J by 2 bases, with 13 bases left in between. The CDR3 is made up of 14 amino acids. CDR3 sequence (DNA): TGTGCCAGCTCTCTCCGACAGGAAAACTATGGCTACACCTTC. Translating gives CASSLRQENYGYTF.

The V and J genes are TRBV6-5 and TRBJ2-5, with TRBD2 as a possible D gene (5 bases). V lost 2 bases to trimming and J lost 7 bases, with 11 bases between them. CDR3 size: 13 residues. The germline gives CDR1 MNHEY, CDR2 SVGAGI. The CDR3 is CASSYGLGGTQYF. DNA of the CDR3: TGTGCCAGCAGTTACGGACTCGGAGGGACCCAGTACTTC.

The J gene is TRBJ1-6, the V gene TRBV2, with no clear D. Looked up from germline, CDR1 is SNHLY and CDR2 is FYNNEI. The CDR3 loop spans 14 amino acids. V lost 7 bases, J lost 4 bases, and 11 bases lay in between. The CDR3 DNA reads TGTGCCAGCATAGGATCAGGTTATAATTCACCCCTCCACTTT. Translated: CASIGSGYNSPLHF.

The J gene is TRBJ1-5, the V gene TRBV4-1, with D unclear. Looked up from germline, CDR1 is MGHRA and CDR2 is YSYEKL. The CDR3 has 13 residues. Trimming removed 6 bases from V and 4 bases from J, with 10 bases in between. CDR3 region: CASSWQENQPQHF. The CDR3 region has the DNA TGCGCCAGCAGTTGGCAGGAGAATCAGCCCCAGCATTTT.

The gene calls are TRBV4-2 and TRBJ2-1, with TRBD2 as a possible D gene (7 bases). The CDR3 length is 17 residues. Germline V gives CDR1 LGHNA, CDR2 YNFKEQ. Trimming removed 0 bases from V and 3 bases from J, with 15 bases in between. Here the CDR3 reads CASSQDLRGGIYNEQFF. The CDR3 nucleotides read TGTGCCAGCAGCCAAGATCTTAGGGGGGGCATCTACAATGAGCAGTTCTTC.

The chain links TRBV28 to TRBJ1-6, with 9 bases identical to TRBD1. The germline gives CDR1 MDHEN, CDR2 SYDVKM. Losses at the gene ends were 7 bases for V and 11 bases for J; bases not matched to a gene: 15. The CDR3 consists of 16 residues. The chain's CDR3 is CASTVPGQGLRAPLHF. The CDR3, as DNA: TGTGCCAGCACCGTCCCGGGACAGGGTTTAAGGGCACCCCTCCACTTT.

This chain links TRBV3-1 (or the pseudogene TRBV3-2) with TRBJ2-5; D is undetermined. Germline assignment: CDR1 LGHDT and CDR2 YNNKEL (reference sequence). The CDR3 is made up of 16 amino acids. V was shortened by 0 bases and J by 1 base, with 12 bases between the two germline ends. The CDR3 region has the DNA TGTGCCAGCAGCCAAGACGGAGTAACAGCCCAAGAGACCCAGTACTTC. Protein: CASSQDGVTAQETQYF.